The clone carrying this T cell receptor beta chain was observed many times. This record belongs to a study of regulatory T cells in long-lasting Graves disease. Time point here: newly diagnosed GD, antithyroid drugs for less than 3 months. Researchers made the TCR library from RNA that was extracted from PBMCs. The V gene lost 6 bases and the J gene lost 0 bases, with 17 bases spanning the gap. The germline V gene has CDR1 MNHNS and CDR2 SASEGT. The CDR3 has 17 amino acids. CDR3-region Arm-PCR and iRepertoire HTBI primers produced the TCR beta libraries. TCRdb ran MiXCR on the multiplex PCR reads and lists one entry per CDR3 protein. The sample gives a few hundred thousand distinct CDR3 sequences, about 10% of which show up once; around 18% is in the top ten. Separately, the same data were catalogued under a study of T cells in Graves' hyperthyroidism and ophthalmopathy.

This chain links TRBV6-1 with TRBJ2-2, with D maybe TRBD2 (5 bases). The starting material was peripheral blood mononuclear cells (PBMCs), obtained at new diagnosis, from a patient treated with antithyroid drugs. The clonotype originates from a woman aged 18-29 years with Graves disease. As DNA, the CDR3 is TGTGCCAGCAGCCTCCTAAACTCCGGGACGAACACCGGGGAGCTGTTTTTT. Translation gives CASSLLNSGTNTGELFF.